These T cell receptor beta chains were read from a single sample in a study of T cells after posttransplantation cyclophosphamide. Libraries were prepared by immunoSEQ multiplex PCR; TCRdb keeps only in-frame clonotypes and omits some of them. The data contain tens of thousands of clones, about 90% of them singletons. The material sequenced was PBMCs. These TCRs come from a woman in her 50s in good health and a related stem cell transplant donor. The CDR3 runs from the conserved cysteine through the conserved F or W.

v_call cdr3_aa
TRBV19 CASIQGESTEAFF
TRBV5-6 CASSSFRGEQYF
TRBV19 CASSIQSPSEAFF
TRBV30 CAWSTDRAGELFF
TRBV2 CASSERGQGLRGYTF
TRBV5-1 CASTPGLDSQETQYF
TRBV19 CASSTRDSVNTEAFF
TRBV7-8 CASNSDRPNTGELFF
TRBV5-1 CASSPGLAPSSYEQYF
TRBV27 CASSLQGANGYTF
TRBV19 CASSIPGGGQGVYGYTF
TRBV5-1 CASWPGTGMMETQYF
TRBV7-6 CASSSRGLETEQFF
TRBV27 CASSFIQETMNTEAFF
TRBV6-6 CASSSLRPGQGYGYTF
TRBV6-1 CASSGQGINEKLFF
TRBV29-1 CSVGGVTDTQYF
TRBV5-1 CASSGRAETHEQYF
TRBV28 CASSLASGRAQETQYF
TRBV6-6 CATRDMIQLEQYF
TRBV28 CASSTGTSGRMYNEQFF
TRBV30 CAWSVTEYTEAFF
TRBV12-5 CASGLDQRRTGFSYEQYF
TRBV5-4 CASSSTTSETQYF
TRBV14 CASSRDRVNMDNEQFF
TRBV5-1 CASSLDRGTQYF
TRBV29-1 CSVSPGQYYEQYF
TRBV9 CASSVGHRARDSPLHF
TRBV6-1 CASSNLQQMAYEQYF
TRBV5-1 CASSHRRGLGETQYF
TRBV6-1 CASSPRQLGQFF
TRBV30 CAWSFGQNSPLHF
TRBV19 CASRTNWDSLELFF
TRBV13 CASSISGGGTDTQYF
TRBV11-2 CASSPGTSSPLYEQYF
TRBV15 CATSSKREAAYEQYF
TRBV6-5 CATRREGSYEQYF
TRBV7-3 CASSLTRNSPLHF
TRBV18 CASSPEATVANEKLFF
TRBV19 CASSRGGFEAFF
TRBV5-6 CASSSRLAGGALPNEQYF
TRBV6-1 CASRLGAGGIDEQFF
TRBV4-1 CASSQDWASGGYEQYF
TRBV29-1 CSVVVRVSEQYF
TRBV11-2 CASSSQGAEAFF
TRBV14 CASSPQTGVPNTEAFF
TRBV5-8 CASSRTGGTYEQYF
TRBV4-1 CASSQGDRVYTIYF
TRBV7-7 CASSRTGGETQYF
TRBV30 CAWSYLGLNEKLFF
TRBV7-9 CASSLAGTAYSPLHF
TRBV19 CASSLGQNYEQYF
TRBV13 CASSLVSGRVYNEQFF
TRBV10-1 CASSEPQPLLDRPAGYTF
TRBV9 CASSVGLAGSSYEQYF